These 32 T cell receptor beta chains share one sample of origin, sequenced in a study of graft-versus-host responses after intestinal transplantation. Generated by immunoSEQ multiplex PCR, the TCRdb table keeps only in-frame clones and is missing some. Here the sample spans some 130,000 clones, more than 90% being singletons. The antigens of these receptors remain unknown. Material: unstimulated CD4+ T cells sorted from spleen or lymph node cells, obtained before intestinal transplant. Source of these receptors: a human donor who received an intestinal transplant.

The chain uses TRBV11-1 and TRBJ2-7; D unclear. Germline V gene data show CDR1 as SGHAT and CDR2 as FQDESV (reference sequence). CDR3 length: 13 amino acids. V gave up 0 bases and J gave up 3 bases, with 6 bases separating them. The CDR3 region is CASSLAGSYEQYF. As DNA, the CDR3 is TGTGCCAGCAGCTTAGCTGGAAGCTACGAGCAGTACTTC.

This clone has a single count. The rearrangement uses TRBV2 and TRBJ2-1; no definite D call. V was pared by 6 bases and J by 2 bases, with 11 bases between. This CDR3 has 14 amino acids. The germline gives CDR1 SNHLY, CDR2 FYNNEI. In DNA, the CDR3 is TGTGCCAGCAGGACCCTGCGCACCTACAATGAGCAGTTCTTC. It yields the protein CASRTLRTYNEQFF.

The gene calls are TRBV11-3 and TRBJ2-7; 7 nucleotides align to TRBD2. V dropped 5 bases and J dropped 0; count of bases not matched to a gene: 10. Germline lookup yields CDR1 SGHNT and CDR2 YENEEA. The CDR3 is 16 residues long. This CDR3 is CASSQKTRTSSYEQYF. CDR3 DNA: TGTGCCAGCAGCCAAAAGACACGGACTAGCTCCTACGAGCAGTACTTC.

This chain joins TRBV19 and TRBJ1-1; 8 positions match TRBD1. In germline, CDR1 is LNHDA, CDR2 SQIVND (reference sequence). This CDR3 is built from 15 residues. Trimming cost V 7 bases and J 0 bases; bases outside gene matches: 7. The CDR3 bases are TGTGCCAGTACCTCCCGGGACAGGCTGAACACTGAAGCTTTCTTT. Protein product: CASTSRDRLNTEAFF.

This rearrangement joins TRBV9 to TRBJ1-2; D gene unclear. The CDR3 totals 13 residues. With 4 bases removed from V and 4 bases from J, the gap between germline ends came to 11 bases. Per the germline V gene, CDR1 is SGDLS and CDR2 is YYNGEE. The chain's CDR3 is CASSHDGFYGYTF. In DNA form, the CDR3 reads TGTGCCAGCAGCCATGACGGATTCTATGGCTACACCTTC.

This chain connects TRBV5-1 to TRBJ1-1; 8 bases are shared with TRBD1. The CDR3 is 16 residues long. The germline gives CDR1 SGHRS, CDR2 YFSETQ. J was trimmed by 3 bases and V by 4 bases; bases with no gene match: 11. CDR3 residues: CASSLGTGVGYTEAFF. The CDR3 DNA is TGCGCCAGCAGCCTCGGGACAGGAGTGGGGTACACTGAAGCTTTCTTT.

V and J are TRBV6-5 and TRBJ1-2, with 7 bases identical to TRBD1. J gave up 7 bases and V 5 bases, and 13 bases lay outside the gene matches. Germline V gene lookup returns CDR1 MNHEY and CDR2 SVGAGI. The CDR3 length is 15 residues. The CDR3 region has the DNA TGTGCCAGCAGTCGCGAGGGACAGCTGGTAGGTGGCTACACCTTC. This codes for CASSREGQLVGGYTF.

The rearrangement joins TRBV7-9 to TRBJ2-1; D remains ambiguous. Germline CDR1 SEHNR, CDR2 FQNEAQ (reference sequence). V was clipped by 6 bases and J by 5 bases, with 17 bases between them. The CDR3 has 15 residues. CDR3 DNA: TGTGCCAGCAGTCCAGGCCCGAGCAGAGACAATGAGCAGTTCTTC. Protein product: CASSPGPSRDNEQFF.

The chain joins TRBV11-2 to TRBJ1-1, with unresolved D. The CDR3 totals 14 residues. Between the trimmed V and J ends, which lost 0 bases and 4 bases, there was a span of 9 bases. In germline, CDR1 is SGHAT, CDR2 FQNNGV. Here the CDR3 reads CASSLEGLSTEAFF. CDR3 DNA sequence: TGTGCCAGCAGCTTAGAGGGTTTGAGCACTGAAGCTTTCTTT.

V usage is TRBV5-1 and J usage is TRBJ2-7, with 9 bases that match TRBD1. The junction had 13 bases not matched to a gene; V was cut back by 6 bases and J by 3 bases. CDR1 and CDR2 from the germline V gene are SGHRS and YFSETQ. This CDR3 is 16 amino acids long. In DNA form, the CDR3 reads TGCGCCAGCAATTCCGATACCGGGACAGGGTACTACGAGCAGTACTTC. Protein product: CASNSDTGTGYYEQYF.

The rearrangement uses TRBV29-1 and TRBJ1-1; 10 nucleotides line up with TRBD1. The ends lost 2 bases at V and 5 bases at J; junction bases unmatched: 5. The CDR3 runs 14 residues. The germline V gene encodes CDR1 SQVTM and CDR2 ANQGSEA. In DNA form, the CDR3 reads TGCAGCGTTGAAAGGGACAGGGGTAAAACTGAAGCTTTCTTT. It yields the protein CSVERDRGKTEAFF.

The J gene is TRBJ1-4, the V gene TRBV7-2; D is ambiguous. CDR3 length: 12 amino acids. V was pared by 4 bases and J by 7 bases, with 7 bases between. Germline V gene sequence: CDR1 SGHTA, CDR2 FQGNSA. The CDR3 is CASSSRGEKLFF. CDR3 bases: TGTGCCAGCAGCTCTAGAGGTGAAAAACTGTTTTTT.

The chain combines TRBV4-2 with TRBJ2-3, with D hard to call. The CDR3 loop spans 17 amino acids. Looked up from germline, CDR1 is LGHNA and CDR2 is YNFKEQ. V was cut by 1 base and J by 10 bases, with 24 bases left in between. The CDR3 protein is CASSQGTFYTQMRSQYF. In DNA, the CDR3 is TGTGCCAGCAGCCAAGGAACATTCTACACCCAGATGAGATCGCAGTATTTT.

This sequence joins TRBV5-1 and TRBJ2-1; TRBD2 aligns across 12 bases. Germline CDR1 reads SGHRS; CDR2 reads YFSETQ. With V trimmed by 0 bases and J by 7 bases, 11 bases remained unmatched. The CDR3 has 18 residues. The CDR3, as DNA: TGCGCCAGCAGCTTGGGACTAGCGGGGGCCCTCTGGGGGAATGAGCAGTTCTTC. This encodes CASSLGLAGALWGNEQFF. Full variable domain (outside the CDR3, taken from reference TRBV5-1 and TRBJ2-1): KAGVTQTPRYLIKTRGQQVTLSCSPISGHRSVSWYQQTPGQGLQFLFEYFSETQRNKGNFPGRFSGRQFSNSRSEMNVSTLELGDSALYLCASSLGLAGALWGNEQFFGPGTRLTVL.

The table lists this clone with a count of one. The gene calls are TRBV15 and TRBJ1-1, with 8 positions matching TRBD1. The CDR3 is made up of 15 amino acids. Per germline, CDR1 LNHNV and CDR2 YYDKDF (reference sequence). The junction had 6 bases not matched to a gene; V was cut back by 5 bases and J by 1 base. CDR3: CATSVRQGRNTEAFF. In DNA form, the CDR3 reads TGTGCCACCAGCGTTAGACAGGGGAGGAACACTGAAGCTTTCTTT. Using reference TRBV15 and TRBJ1-1 for the parts outside the CDR3, the full variable domain is DAMVIQNPRYQVTQFGKPVTLSCSQTLNHNVMYWYQQKSSQAPKLLFHYYDKDFNNEADTPDNFQSRRPNTSFCFLDIRSPGLGDTAMYLCATSVRQGRNTEAFFGQGTRLTVV.

In DNA, the CDR3 is TGTGCCAGCAGCCCCGACGGAACTCAGCCCCAGCATTTT. This gives the protein CASSPDGTQPQHF. The chain combines TRBV5-5 with TRBJ1-5, with no clear D. The CDR3 runs 13 residues. V was clipped by 4 bases and J by 6 bases, with 11 bases between them. CDR1 is SGHKS and CDR2 is YYEKEE in the germline V gene (reference sequence).

The genes are TRBV5-4 and TRBJ2-2, with a weak D call TRBD2 (6 bases). Trimming took 4 bases from V and 8 from J, leaving 18 bases between them. The CDR3 is 15 amino acids. In germline, CDR1 is SGHNT, CDR2 YYREEE (reference sequence). In DNA, the CDR3 is TGTGCCAGCAGCCCCTCCGGGGGATCCACAGGGGAGCTGTTTTTT. Residues: CASSPSGGSTGELFF.

The chain uses TRBV19 and TRBJ1-6; a weak D match, TRBD1 (6 bases). The CDR3 runs to 15 residues. V was shortened by 4 bases and J by 9 bases, with 16 bases between the two germline ends. Germline V CDR1 and CDR2: LNHDA, SQIVND (reference sequence). CDR3: CASSTGDSLRSPLHF. CDR3 coding DNA: TGTGCCAGTAGTACAGGGGACTCTCTCCGTTCACCCCTCCACTTT.

This chain joins TRBV9 and TRBJ2-5, with 8 bases aligning to TRBD1. The ends lost 2 bases at V and 5 bases at J; junction bases unmatched: 5. The CDR3 extends over 14 amino acids. From germline, CDR1 is SGDLS and CDR2 YYNGEE. CDR3 residues: CASSVRGLGETQYF. Written as DNA, the CDR3 is TGTGCCAGCAGCGTCAGGGGGCTGGGGGAGACCCAGTACTTC.

This clone was observed a few times. The genes are TRBV7-9 and TRBJ1-5; 9 bases are shared with TRBD1. The CDR3 extends over 15 amino acids. Germline assignment: CDR1 SEHNR and CDR2 FQNEAQ (reference sequence). With 4 bases clipped from V and 3 bases from J, the junction kept 4 bases outside the gene matches. The CDR3 DNA reads TGTGCCAGCAGCTCCGGGACAGGGAACAATCAGCCCCAGCATTTT. This sequence encodes CASSSGTGNNQPQHF.

The chain employs TRBV18 and TRBJ2-5, with a weak D call TRBD2 (5 bases). V dropped 1 base and J dropped 2 bases, with 8 bases sitting between them. The CDR3 runs to 14 residues. CDR1 and CDR2 from the germline V gene are KGHSH and LQKENI. CDR3 in amino acids: CASSPRPGQETQYF. In DNA form, the CDR3 reads TGTGCCAGCTCACCACGCCCGGGGCAAGAGACCCAGTACTTC.

This chain uses TRBV4-1 with TRBJ2-6, with 8 bases identical to TRBD1. The V gene end was trimmed by 1 base and the J gene end by 3 bases; junction bases not matched to a gene: 8. This CDR3 has 18 residues. Germline values: CDR1 MGHRA, CDR2 YSYEKL. The CDR3 coding sequence is TGCGCCAGCAGCCAAGTTGGCAGGGGGCTAGGTGGGGCCAACGTCCTGACTTTC. Translation: CASSQVGRGLGGANVLTF.

The J gene is TRBJ1-2, the V gene TRBV19; TRBD1 matches at 8 bases. The V gene's germline CDR1 is LNHDA and CDR2 SQIVND (reference sequence). The CDR3 sequence is 13 residues long. Trimming took 10 bases from V and 0 from J; bases not matched to a gene: 4. CDR3 in amino acids: CATQQGANYGYTF. In nucleotides, the CDR3 is TGTGCCACCCAACAGGGGGCTAACTATGGCTACACCTTC.

The CDR3 spells CASRLVYNSPLHF. CDR3 nucleotides: TGTGCCAGCAGGCTCGTCTATAATTCACCCCTCCACTTT. This chain links TRBV6-5 with TRBJ1-6, with D unclear. Trimming took off 6 bases at V and 3 bases at J, with 6 bases between the two ends. Germline loops: CDR1 MNHEY, CDR2 SVGAGI. This CDR3 contains 13 residues.

CDR3 region: CASSLARGPYEQYF. CDR3 bases: TGTGCCAGCAGCTTGGCCAGGGGGCCCTACGAGCAGTACTTC. The rearrangement uses TRBV5-8 and TRBJ2-7, with 8 bases lining up with TRBD1. J gave up 2 bases and V 0 bases, and 1 base lay outside the gene matches. This CDR3 contains 14 residues. CDR1 SGHTS and CDR2 YDEGEE come from the germline V gene.

This clone was detected only a few times. The chain carries TRBV29-1 and TRBJ2-7; D remains unclear. Germline V CDR1 and CDR2: SQVTM, ANQGSEA. CDR3 length: 13 amino acids. The V and J ends lost 1 base and 4 bases respectively, with 11 bases between them. The CDR3 DNA follows: TGCAGCGTTGAAGTCTCGTCTGATTACGAGCAGTACTTC. This codes for CSVEVSSDYEQYF.

The chain is built from TRBV19 and TRBJ1-2, with 7 positions matching TRBD1. Trimming cost V 6 bases and J 6 bases; bases outside gene matches: 7. CDR1 is LNHDA and CDR2 is SQIVND in the germline V gene (reference sequence). The CDR3 is 13 amino acids. The CDR3 DNA is TGTGCCAGTAGGCCCCGACAGGGCCATGGCTACACCTTC. This translates into CASRPRQGHGYTF.

The chain combines TRBV5-1 with TRBJ2-7; D not certain. V lost 0 bases and J 9 bases, leaving 16 bases between the germline ends. Germline CDR1 SGHRS, CDR2 YFSETQ. The CDR3 totals 14 residues. The CDR3: CASSLAAGNHGQYF. The DNA for the CDR3 is TGCGCCAGCAGCTTGGCCGCAGGAAACCACGGGCAGTACTTC.

This clone was observed a single time. The chain couples TRBV21-1 to TRBJ2-5; the listed D gene, TRBD2, was not tested against the DNA. The J call may be faulty, since TRBJ2-7 better matches the DNA end. TRBV21-1 is noted as a pseudogene. The CDR3 runs 12 residues. The CDR3 DNA follows: TGTGCCAGCAGCAAGACTACTACCGAGCAGTACTTC. It specifies CASSKTTTEQYF.

This clone was seen once. V and J are TRBV5-1 and TRBJ2-2, with D unresolved. Germline values: CDR1 SGHRS, CDR2 YFSETQ. The CDR3 length is 14 residues. Trimming stripped 1 base from V and 7 bases from J, with 11 bases between. The CDR3 loop reads CASSLTTTGGELFF. In DNA form, the CDR3 reads TGCGCCAGCAGCTTGACTACTACCGGCGGGGAGCTGTTTTTT.

This rearrangement joins TRBV6-1 to TRBJ2-7, with 9 positions matching TRBD2. The V gene's germline CDR1 is MNHNS and CDR2 SASEGT. Losses at the gene ends were 1 base for V and 6 bases for J; bases not matched to a gene: 10. This CDR3 is 16 amino acids long. CDR3: CASSEGVAGAAAEQYF. In DNA form, the CDR3 reads TGTGCCAGCAGTGAAGGGGTAGCGGGGGCCGCCGCCGAGCAGTACTTC.

The chain combines TRBV30 with TRBJ1-2; D is perhaps TRBD1 (6 bases). V was trimmed by 2 bases and J by 6 bases, leaving 16 bases between them. The CDR3 is 14 residues long. Germline CDR1 reads GTSNPN; CDR2 reads SVGIG (reference sequence). The CDR3 protein is CAWSPGGRVDGYTF. CDR3 nucleotide sequence: TGTGCCTGGAGTCCTGGGGGCCGGGTCGATGGCTACACCTTC.